These 30 T cell receptor beta chains were sequenced from one sample in a study of Ad26.COV2.S vaccination and SARS-CoV-2 variants. Generated by immunoSEQ multiplex PCR, the TCRdb table keeps only in-frame clones and is missing some. The sample yields about 97,000 clones, around 80% seen once. Sequencing used peripheral blood, obtained after recovery from COVID-19. Source of these receptors: a human donor who had recovered from COVID-19.

As concerns this clone: The same CDR3 also results from other DNA sequences found in this sample. CDR3 nucleotide sequence: TGTGCCAGTAGCCCGACCGGGGGCAATCAGCCCCAGCATTTT. This translates into CASSPTGGNQPQHF. V and J are TRBV19 and TRBJ1-5; no clear D. V was trimmed by 6 bases and J by 2 bases, leaving 11 bases between them. The CDR3 contains 14 residues. CDR1 is LNHDA and CDR2 is SQIVND in the germline V gene (reference sequence).

The chain uses TRBV7-5 and TRBJ2-7. TRBV7-5 is reported as a pseudogene. This CDR3 is 16 amino acids long. CDR3: CVRSFSVGCRTYEQYF. Written as DNA, the CDR3 is TGTGTCAGAAGTTTCTCCGTGGGGTGTAGGACCTACGAGCAGTACTTC.

The table lists this clone with a count of one. The gene calls are TRBV28 and TRBJ2-1; TRBD2 matches 7 bases. V shed 8 bases and J 0 bases; nucleotides not matched to a gene: 10. This CDR3 is built from 16 residues. Germline V gives CDR1 MDHEN, CDR2 SYDVKM. CDR3 residues: CASSNPSGSSYNEQFF. The CDR3 coding sequence is TGTGCCAGCTCGAACCCTAGCGGAAGCTCCTACAATGAGCAGTTCTTC.

This chain connects TRBV7-2 to TRBJ1-6; D not certain. Germline V gene sequence: CDR1 SGHTA, CDR2 FQGNSA. V was pared by 5 bases and J by 8 bases, with 16 bases between. The CDR3 has 15 amino acids. In DNA form, the CDR3 reads TGTGCCAGCAGCGCGGGATCCTTCGGGGATTCACCCCTCCACTTT. Translation: CASSAGSFGDSPLHF.

The chain has TRBV10-2 and TRBJ2-3; no definite D call. The CDR3 has 14 residues. Trimming pared 0 bases from V and 8 bases from J, leaving 12 bases between. CDR1 is WSHSY and CDR2 is SAAADI in the germline V gene. In DNA form, the CDR3 reads TGCGCCAGCAGTGAGTCAGCCCTCTCCGGTACGCAGTATTTT. Its translation is CASSESALSGTQYF.

This clone was counted only a few times. The identical CDR3 is also encoded by other nucleotide sequences in the sample. The chain joins TRBV6-5 to TRBJ1-1; no clear D gene. The CDR3 extends over 14 amino acids. CDR1 MNHEY and CDR2 SVGAGI come from the germline V gene. V lost 2 bases and J 2 bases, leaving 9 bases between the germline ends. The CDR3 nucleotides read TGTGCCAGCAGTTACGCCCCGGGCAACACTGAAGCTTTCTTT. This encodes CASSYAPGNTEAFF.

The chain links TRBV5-4 to TRBJ1-4; a possible D gene is TRBD1 (6 bases). The CDR3 has 15 amino acids. The germline gives CDR1 SGHNT, CDR2 YYREEE (reference sequence). V lost 0 bases to trimming and J lost 5 bases, with 11 bases between them. The CDR3 loop is CASSLAQDRNEKLFF. CDR3 DNA: TGTGCCAGCAGCTTGGCCCAGGACAGAAATGAAAAACTGTTTTTT.

This chain uses TRBV5-4 with TRBJ2-3, with 10 bases lining up with TRBD1. The CDR3 spans 15 residues. V lost 4 bases to trimming and J lost 1 base; unmatched junction nucleotides: 3. Germline V gives CDR1 SGHNT, CDR2 YYREEE (reference sequence). The CDR3 here is CASSRDRGGTDTQYF. DNA of the CDR3: TGTGCCAGCAGCCGGGACAGGGGAGGCACAGATACGCAGTATTTT. The full variable domain, its missing parts supplied by reference TRBV5-4 and TRBJ2-3, is ETGVTQSPTHLIKTRGQQVTLRCSSQSGHNTVSWYQQALGQGPQFIFQYYREEENGRGNFPPRFSGLQFPNYSSELNVNALELDDSALYLCASSRDRGGTDTQYFGPGTRLTVL.

This clone was counted once. The chain joins TRBV5-1 to TRBJ2-2; D is possibly TRBD1 (6 bases). This CDR3 is 16 amino acids long. V dropped 0 bases and J dropped 2 bases, with 11 bases sitting between them. The germline gives CDR1 SGHRS, CDR2 YFSETQ. The CDR3 here is CASSLGTGTNTGELFF. Here the CDR3 DNA reads TGCGCCAGCAGCTTGGGAACAGGGACCAACACCGGGGAGCTGTTTTTT.

The chain employs TRBV7-9 and TRBJ1-2; D remains ambiguous. Trimming pared 5 bases from V and 8 bases from J, leaving 18 bases between. Per the germline V gene, CDR1 is SEHNR and CDR2 is FQNEAQ (reference sequence). The CDR3 totals 14 residues. The DNA for the CDR3 is TGTGCCAGCAGCCCCAAACGTTACGAGGACGGCTACACCTTC. Residues: CASSPKRYEDGYTF.

The chain is built from TRBV7-7 and TRBJ2-5; 13 bases agree with TRBD2. The CDR3 length is 18 residues. CDR1 and CDR2 from the germline V gene are SSHAT and FNYEAQ (reference sequence). V shed 5 bases and J 3 bases; nucleotides not matched to a gene: 12. The CDR3 loop reads CASSTGLAGPGQKETQYF. The CDR3 DNA follows: TGTGCCAGCAGCACGGGACTAGCGGGGCCCGGGCAGAAAGAGACCCAGTACTTC.

The chain has TRBV5-1 and TRBJ2-3; tentative D call: TRBD1 (5 bases). With 0 bases removed from V and 4 bases from J, the gap between germline ends came to 18 bases. This CDR3 is 17 amino acids long. In germline, CDR1 is SGHRS, CDR2 YFSETQ. This CDR3 reads CASSLALGREGADTQYF. In DNA, the CDR3 is TGCGCCAGCAGCTTGGCCCTTGGCAGGGAAGGGGCAGATACGCAGTATTTT.

This chain uses TRBV5-1 with TRBJ2-1; D possibly corresponds to TRBD2 (5 bases). Trimming shortened V by 6 bases and J by 6 bases, and 13 bases separated the two germline ends. The CDR3 is 13 residues long. Germline CDR1 reads SGHRS; CDR2 reads YFSETQ. The CDR3 nucleotides are TGCGCCAGCACCCCCGGGGAAATCAATGAGCAGTTCTTC. Its translation: CASTPGEINEQFF.

The chain uses TRBV9 and TRBJ1-2; no reliable D call. The CDR3 extends over 15 amino acids. Per germline, CDR1 SGDLS and CDR2 YYNGEE. V lost 3 bases to trimming and J lost 8 bases, with 20 bases between them. This CDR3 is CASSAAPTFRGGYTF. The CDR3, as DNA: TGTGCCAGCAGCGCCGCACCGACCTTTCGTGGGGGCTACACCTTC.

The V call is TRBV5-1, the J call TRBJ2-7; D ambiguous. CDR3 length: 11 residues. V was trimmed by 0 bases and J by 7 bases, leaving 5 bases between them. CDR1 and CDR2 from the germline V gene are SGHRS and YFSETQ. In DNA, the CDR3 is TGCGCCAGCAGCTTGGAAGAGGAGCAGTACTTC. Its protein is CASSLEEEQYF.

This chain joins TRBV5-1 and TRBJ1-3; no firm D call. Germline assignment: CDR1 SGHRS and CDR2 YFSETQ. The CDR3 is 15 amino acids. V lost 0 bases to trimming and J lost 0 bases, with 7 bases between them. The CDR3 DNA reads as TGCGCCAGCAGCTTGGACGGATACTCTGGAAACACCATATATTTT. This codes for CASSLDGYSGNTIYF.

The gene calls are TRBV7-9 and TRBJ1-2, with no clear D. CDR1 SEHNR and CDR2 FQNEAQ come from the germline V gene (reference sequence). The CDR3 consists of 14 residues. Trimming stripped 5 bases from V and 5 bases from J, with 15 bases between. Here the CDR3 DNA reads TGTGCCAGCAGCCCCCCCCAAGCAGGTTATGGCTACACCTTC. Protein: CASSPPQAGYGYTF.

This chain links TRBV3-1 (or the pseudogene TRBV3-2) with TRBJ1-6, with 9 bases identical to TRBD1. Trimming at V came to 3 bases and at J to 10 bases, leaving 7 bases not matched to a gene. This CDR3 is 15 amino acids long. Germline values: CDR1 LGHDT, CDR2 YNNKEL (reference sequence). The CDR3 loop reads CASSHLGTGYSPLHF. CDR3 sequence (DNA): TGTGCCAGCAGCCACCTAGGGACAGGGTACTCACCCCTCCACTTT.

This clone was counted between two and nine times. The CDR3 DNA reads as TGTGCCAGCAGTGAAGCTACAGGGAGCCAGCCCCAGCATTTT. Its protein is CASSEATGSQPQHF. The chain recombines TRBV6-1 with TRBJ1-5, with D possibly TRBD1 on 6 matching bases. Germline V CDR1 and CDR2: MNHNS, SASEGT. CDR3 size: 14 residues. Trimming removed 0 bases from V and 7 bases from J, with 10 bases in between.

This chain links TRBV5-4 with TRBJ2-1; D assignment may be TRBD1 or TRBD2 (5 bases each). This CDR3 comprises 14 residues. Germline lookup yields CDR1 SGHNT and CDR2 YYREEE (reference sequence). V gave up 3 bases and J gave up 8 bases, with 15 bases separating them. In nucleotides, the CDR3 is TGTGCCAGCAGCTCCGGGACCGCGCGCTATGAGCAGTTCTTC. Protein: CASSSGTARYEQFF.

The CDR3 nucleotides read TGTGCCAGCAGTTTGGACAAGCCCTATGGCTACACCTTC. Translating it yields CASSLDKPYGYTF. The rearrangement links TRBV2 to TRBJ1-2, with D perhaps matching TRBD1 (5 bases). CDR1 SNHLY and CDR2 FYNNEI come from the germline V gene. V dropped 5 bases and J dropped 4 bases, with 11 bases sitting between them. The CDR3 is 13 residues long.

This clone was seen only a few times. The chain has TRBV30 and TRBJ1-4; D not resolved. The V gene lost 2 bases and the J gene lost 3 bases, with 13 bases spanning the gap. Germline CDR1 and CDR2: GTSNPN and SVGIG (reference sequence). The length of the CDR3 is 15 residues. The CDR3 loop is CAWSTPRASNEKLFF. As DNA, the CDR3 is TGTGCCTGGAGTACTCCCCGGGCCTCTAATGAAAAACTGTTTTTT.

J is TRBJ2-1 and V is TRBV4-1; 8 bases fit TRBD2. This CDR3 has 14 amino acids. The germline V gene encodes CDR1 MGHRA and CDR2 YSYEKL. The V gene end was trimmed by 7 bases and the J gene end by 3 bases; junction bases not matched to a gene: 5. In nucleotides, the CDR3 is TGCGCCAGCACGGGAGCGGGGGTCTACAATGAGCAGTTCTTC. Translation: CASTGAGVYNEQFF.

The table lists this clone with a count of one. The chain employs TRBV4-3 and TRBJ2-5; 10 bases align to TRBD1. CDR3 length equals 18 residues. Germline V gene data show CDR1 as LGHNA and CDR2 as YSLEER. V shed 0 bases, J shed 3 bases, and the junction held 10 bases outside the gene matches. The CDR3 nucleotides read TGCGCCAGCAGCCAAGAAAGGTACACCGGGACAGGGGAAGAGACCCAGTACTTC. Translating gives CASSQERYTGTGEETQYF.

This clone has a handful of counts. This chain joins TRBV11-1 and TRBJ1-2; weak D call: TRBD1 (6 bases). Per germline, CDR1 SGHAT and CDR2 FQDESV (reference sequence). The length of the CDR3 is 15 residues. Between the trimmed V and J ends, which lost 6 bases and 0 bases, there was a span of 14 bases. The CDR3 DNA reads TGTGCCAGCAGTCTGGGGGCGGCTTCTAACTATGGCTACACCTTC. Its protein is CASSLGAASNYGYTF.

The rearrangement links TRBV29-1 to TRBJ2-3, with a weak D call TRBD1 (6 bases). The CDR3 runs 14 residues. Trimming stripped 4 bases from V and 0 bases from J, with 11 bases between. Per the germline V gene, CDR1 is SQVTM and CDR2 is ANQGSEA. CDR3 DNA: TGCAGCGTTGGGCGGCAGGGGAGCACAGATACGCAGTATTTT. Translating gives CSVGRQGSTDTQYF.

This clone has just one count. CDR3 amino acids: CASSRGQGQINYGYTF. The CDR3 region has the DNA TGTGCCAGCAGCCGAGGACAGGGACAGATTAACTATGGCTACACCTTC. The chain couples TRBV3-1 (or the pseudogene TRBV3-2) to TRBJ1-2, with 8 bases fitting TRBD1. The CDR3 has 16 residues. The ends lost 4 bases at V and 1 base at J; junction bases unmatched: 8. In germline, CDR1 is LGHDT, CDR2 YNNKEL (reference sequence).

This chain links TRBV4-3 with TRBJ1-4, with D hard to call. The CDR3 contains 17 residues. Germline V gives CDR1 LGHNA, CDR2 YSLEER. V shed 4 bases and J shed 7 bases, with 22 bases lying between them. CDR3 amino acids: CASSPTGPPRTIEKLFF. Written as DNA, the CDR3 is TGCGCCAGCAGCCCGACTGGGCCACCCCGAACAATTGAAAAACTGTTTTTT.

This clone came up a few times. The rearrangement uses TRBV5-1 and TRBJ1-2, with D unresolved. V lost 4 bases, J lost 4 bases, and 8 bases lay in between. This CDR3 region has 12 residues. Germline values: CDR1 SGHRS, CDR2 YFSETQ. CDR3 DNA: TGCGCCAGCAGCCTGGGTGTCTATGGCTACACCTTC. Translated: CASSLGVYGYTF.

The chain has TRBV29-1 and TRBJ1-2; the match to TRBD1 covers 8 bases. The length of the CDR3 is 13 residues. CDR1 is SQVTM and CDR2 is ANQGSEA in the germline V gene. V lost 8 bases and J lost 0; bases outside the gene matches: 5. CDR3 nucleotides: TGCAGCTATCAGGGGGCACCTAACTATGGCTACACCTTC. Its translation is CSYQGAPNYGYTF.